The 32 T cell receptor beta chains in this list originate from one sample, sequenced in a study of blood T cells in healthy people across ages. Then a second PCR, running roughly 7 to 11 cycles, was carried out with a sample-barcoded 5' primer and a J-beta primer mix. MiXCR, run by TCRdb on the 5' RACE reads, gives a single entry per CDR3 protein. This table holds 1.5 million to 2 million distinct CDR3 sequences, about 28% found once. The source material was blood. The receptors originated from a woman under 40 in good health.

A word on this clonotype: Just one base apart from a much larger clone, this may be a read error. The genes are TRBV6-2 or TRBV6-3 and TRBJ2-7; tentative D call: TRBD2 (6 bases). Between the trimmed V and J ends, which lost 6 bases and 4 bases, there was a span of 13 bases. CDR3 size: 13 residues. CDR1 is MNHEY and CDR2 is SVGEGT in the germline V gene. CDR3 in DNA: TGTGCCAGCAGGAACGGAGGGGAATACGAGCAGTACTTC. This sequence encodes CASRNGGEYEQYF.

The CDR3 DNA sequence: TGTGCCAGCAGGTCCATCGGCGGACTAGCGGGGGGTGAGGCCGGGGAGCTGTTTTTT. It encodes CASRSIGGLAGGEAGELFF. V and J are TRBV7-9 and TRBJ2-2; 14 bases are a match to TRBD2. The V gene end was trimmed by 6 bases and the J gene end by 6 bases; junction bases not matched to a gene: 15. The CDR3 has 19 residues. Germline V gene data show CDR1 as SEHNR and CDR2 as FQNEAQ (reference sequence).

The J gene is TRBJ2-3, the V gene TRBV3-1; 13 bases fit TRBD2. This CDR3 comprises 17 residues. Losses at the gene ends were 1 base for V and 5 bases for J; bases not matched to a gene: 6. CDR1 is LGHDT and CDR2 is YNNKEL in the germline V gene (reference sequence). The CDR3 sequence is CASSQAGTSGVGDTQYF. CDR3 nucleotides: TGTGCCAGCAGCCAAGCCGGGACTAGCGGGGTAGGAGATACGCAGTATTTT.

This sequence joins TRBV6-6 and TRBJ1-5, with D perhaps matching TRBD1 (6 bases). V dropped 6 bases and J dropped 0 bases, with 18 bases sitting between them. The V gene's germline CDR1 is MNHNY and CDR2 SVGAGI (reference sequence). The length of the CDR3 is 17 residues. The CDR3 nucleotides read TGTGCCAGCAGGACGGGGGGCCGATGGGTTAGCAATCAGCCCCAGCATTTT. Its protein product is CASRTGGRWVSNQPQHF.

Only a few counts were recorded for this clonotype. V and J are TRBV28 and TRBJ2-3; 7 bases are shared with TRBD2. Trimming at V came to 10 bases and at J to 2 bases, leaving 18 bases not matched to a gene. CDR1 is MDHEN, CDR2 SYDVKM, per germline. CDR3 length: 17 residues. CDR3 sequence reads: CAINFSTSPPATDTQYF. The DNA of the CDR3 is TGTGCCATCAATTTTTCGACTAGCCCCCCAGCCACAGATACGCAGTATTTT.

This clonotype was counted between two and nine times. The chain recombines TRBV24-1 with TRBJ2-7; 8 positions match TRBD2. CDR3 size: 14 residues. From germline, CDR1 is KGHDR and CDR2 SFDVKD. V was clipped by 8 bases and J by 3 bases; unmatched bases: 8. This CDR3 reads CATNDLAGVYEQYF. Written as DNA, the CDR3 is TGTGCCACCAACGATCTAGCGGGTGTCTACGAGCAGTACTTC.

V usage is TRBV12-3 or TRBV12-4 and J usage is TRBJ2-3; D not resolved. Trimming took off 5 bases at V and 4 bases at J, with 10 bases between the two ends. The CDR3 has 13 amino acids. The CDR3 here is CASSRASPDTQYF. The CDR3, as DNA: TGTGCCAGCAGTCGAGCCAGCCCAGATACGCAGTATTTT.

This chain connects TRBV12-3 or TRBV12-4 to TRBJ1-2; D remains ambiguous. The CDR3 has 14 amino acids. The V and J ends lost 4 bases and 5 bases respectively, with 14 bases between them. DNA for the CDR3: TGTGCCAGCAGTTGGGCCCCGCAAGGGTATGGCTACACCTTC. Translated, it gives CASSWAPQGYGYTF.

The rearrangement links TRBV27 to TRBJ2-1; D may be TRBD2 (6 bases). Germline loops: CDR1 MNHEY, CDR2 SMNVEV (reference sequence). CDR3 length equals 16 residues. V was trimmed by 7 bases and J by 2 bases, leaving 18 bases between them. Here the CDR3 DNA reads TGTGCCAGCAAAAGAAACTCGGGAGAGGCCTACAATGAGCAGTTCTTC. This translates into CASKRNSGEAYNEQFF.

This chain uses TRBV3-1 with TRBJ1-2; D gene ambiguous. The CDR3 covers 13 residues. Germline loops: CDR1 LGHDT, CDR2 YNNKEL (reference sequence). Trimming removed 7 bases at V and 4 bases at J, with 13 bases between. The CDR3 region is CASNRGGSYGYTF. As DNA, the CDR3 is TGTGCCAGCAACCGGGGAGGGAGCTATGGCTACACCTTC.

This clonotype was counted at least ten times. The chain combines TRBV20-1 with TRBJ2-1, with D possibly being TRBD2 (5 bases). In germline, CDR1 is DFQATT, CDR2 SNEGSKA (reference sequence). This CDR3 comprises 12 residues. Trimming cost V 5 bases and J 4 bases, with 9 bases left between them. CDR3: CSAGSRYNEQFF. The CDR3 bases are TGCAGTGCTGGGAGCCGGTACAATGAGCAGTTCTTC.

This clonotype came up many times. The chain recombines TRBV9 with TRBJ2-1; 7 bases are shared with TRBD1. J lost 7 bases, V lost 5 bases, and 15 bases had no gene match. CDR1 is SGDLS, CDR2 YYNGEE, per germline. This CDR3 has 16 residues. This CDR3 reads CASRLGEGGSDNEQFF. CDR3 bases: TGTGCCAGCAGATTAGGGGAAGGGGGCTCGGATAATGAGCAGTTCTTC.

The chain employs TRBV29-1 and TRBJ2-7; TRBD1 might be the D (6 bases). Germline CDR1 is SQVTM and CDR2 is ANQGSEA. The CDR3 extends over 15 amino acids. V was shortened by 1 base and J by 0 bases, with 13 bases between the two germline ends. The DNA of the CDR3 is TGCAGCGTTGAAGGTAGGACAGTTTTCTCCTACGAGCAGTACTTC. Its protein product is CSVEGRTVFSYEQYF.

This clonotype was observed at least ten times. The chain couples TRBV29-1 to TRBJ2-7; D not resolved. V was shortened by 8 bases and J by 2 bases, with 19 bases between the two germline ends. This CDR3 is built from 14 residues. The germline CDR1 and CDR2 sequences are SQVTM and ANQGSEA. The CDR3 here is CSIMTVGRAYEQYF. CDR3 sequence (DNA): TGCAGCATTATGACGGTCGGTAGGGCCTACGAGCAGTACTTC.

This clonotype has a count of ten or more. The CDR3 DNA follows: TGTGCCAGCACCCCGCTCGCCCAGGGAAGCTCCTACAATGAGCAGTTCTTC. Translated, it gives CASTPLAQGSSYNEQFF. This sequence joins TRBV6-1 and TRBJ2-1; maybe TRBD1 (5 bases). The CDR3 totals 17 residues. V lost 7 bases and J 0 bases, leaving 19 bases between the germline ends. Germline-derived CDR1 and CDR2 are MNHNS and SASEGT.

This clonotype was counted between two and nine times. The chain recombines TRBV7-9 with TRBJ1-2, with 8 bases lining up with TRBD1. The CDR3 runs 13 residues. In germline, CDR1 is SEHNR, CDR2 FQNEAQ (reference sequence). With V trimmed by 3 bases and J by 8 bases, 5 bases remained unmatched. This CDR3 reads CASSFGQGKGYTF. DNA for the CDR3: TGTGCCAGCAGCTTCGGACAGGGAAAAGGCTACACCTTC.

This clonotype has a handful of counts. It may be a read error: a sequence one base away is much more abundant. The chain carries TRBV6-5 and TRBJ2-7; maybe TRBD1 (5 bases). Germline V CDR1 and CDR2: MNHEY, SVGAGI. This CDR3 has 14 amino acids. Deletions cut 5 bases from V and 3 bases from J, with 14 bases between. Written as DNA, the CDR3 is TGTGCCAGCAGTCACCAGGGCGGTGACTACGAGCAGTACTTC. Translation gives CASSHQGGDYEQYF.

The chain links TRBV6-6 to TRBJ1-6; 12 nucleotides align to TRBD1. The germline CDR1 and CDR2 sequences are MNHNY and SVGAGI (reference sequence). The ends lost 4 bases at V and 16 bases at J; junction bases unmatched: 11. This CDR3 is built from 15 residues. Written as DNA, the CDR3 is TGTGCCAGCAGTTCCACTGGGACAGGGGGCCCTCGACTCCACTTT. Its protein product is CASSSTGTGGPRLHF.

This clonotype was detected a few times. The rearrangement links TRBV12-3 or TRBV12-4 to TRBJ1-1; D is perhaps TRBD1 (5 bases). V lost 4 bases and J lost 3, with 9 bases in between. The CDR3 consists of 13 residues. This chain's CDR3 is CASSWDFDTEAFF. The CDR3 DNA is TGTGCCAGCAGTTGGGACTTCGACACTGAAGCTTTCTTT.

This clonotype was counted between two and nine times. This chain links TRBV5-1 with TRBJ2-7; D call uncertain. The V end lost 0 bases, the J end lost 11 bases, and 18 bases lay between the germline ends. CDR3 length: 14 amino acids. Germline CDR1 reads SGHRS; CDR2 reads YFSETQ. This chain's CDR3 is CASSLDKVPSWKYF. CDR3 nucleotides: TGCGCCAGCAGCTTGGACAAGGTCCCCTCTTGGAAGTACTTC.

About this clonotype itself: Germline and junction disagree at one end, which may indicate a read error. The chain links TRBV7-2 to TRBJ2-5, with D uncertain. CDR1 and CDR2 (germline): SGHTA, FQGNSA. CDR3 size: 13 residues. CDR3 residues: CASSQENQETQDF. CDR3 coding DNA: TGTGCCAGCAGCCAGGAGAACCAAGAGACCCAGGACTTC.

On this clonotype itself: Its ends do not fully match the called genes, so a read error is possible. CDR3 sequence (DNA): TGTGCCTGCAGCCAAGAACGGTTGGAGGCCCAGTACTTC. Its translation is CACSQERLEAQYF. This chain connects TRBV14 to TRBJ2-5; a weak D match, TRBD2 (5 bases). The CDR3 covers 13 residues. The germline CDR1 and CDR2 sequences are SGHDN and FVKESK.

As concerns this clonotype: A much larger clone is a single base away; this may be a read error. The J gene is TRBJ2-6, the V gene TRBV7-2, with 7 bases matching TRBD2. Trimming cost V 4 bases and J 0 bases; bases outside gene matches: 0. Looked up from germline, CDR1 is SGHTA and CDR2 is FQGNSA. The CDR3 length is 15 residues. The CDR3 loop is CTSSWGGSGANVLTF. The CDR3 nucleotides are TGTACCAGCAGCTGGGGGGGCTCTGGGGCCAACGTCCTGACTTTC.

This clonotype was found a few times. The chain joins TRBV29-1 to TRBJ1-1; D is ambiguous. The V gene lost 7 bases and the J gene lost 8 bases, with 14 bases spanning the gap. Germline V gene sequence: CDR1 SQVTM, CDR2 ANQGSEA. This CDR3 spans 11 amino acids. The CDR3 nucleotides are TGCAGCGGCCTCCTGCCAGGCGAAGCTTTCTTT. Its protein product is CSGLLPGEAFF.

This chain links TRBV6-5 with TRBJ1-6; D ambiguous. The CDR3 is 13 residues long. Germline CDR1 is MNHEY and CDR2 is SVGAGI. V lost 6 bases, J lost 10 bases, and 13 bases lay in between. The CDR3: CASSRNPSSPLHF. CDR3 in DNA: TGTGCCAGCAGCCGGAACCCTTCCTCACCCCTCCACTTT.

This clonotype was detected ten times or more. J is TRBJ2-1 and V is TRBV9; possible D gene TRBD1, 6 bases. CDR3 length: 13 residues. With 0 bases removed from V and 5 bases from J, the gap between germline ends came to 6 bases. CDR1 and CDR2 from the germline V gene are SGDLS and YYNGEE. This CDR3 reads CASSVEGDNEQFF. The CDR3 DNA follows: TGTGCCAGCAGCGTAGAGGGGGACAATGAGCAGTTCTTC.

This clonotype was counted between two and nine times. The V call is TRBV2, the J call TRBJ1-2; 8 positions agree with TRBD1. The J segment lost 4 bases and the V segment lost 7 bases, leaving 14 bases of the junction unmatched. The CDR3 is 16 residues long. Germline V gene lookup returns CDR1 SNHLY and CDR2 FYNNEI. CDR3 in DNA: TGTGCCAGCAACCCGACAGGGGACAACCGACTCTATGGCTACACCTTC. This codes for CASNPTGDNRLYGYTF.

The V gene is TRBV10-2, the J gene TRBJ2-2, with D hard to call. The length of the CDR3 is 15 residues. Germline assignment: CDR1 WSHSY and CDR2 SAAADI. Trimming took 0 bases from V and 0 from J, leaving 5 bases between them. CDR3 in amino acids: CASSESAANTGELFF. The CDR3 coding sequence is TGCGCCAGCAGTGAGTCGGCAGCGAACACCGGGGAGCTGTTTTTT.

The chain recombines TRBV6-6 with TRBJ2-4; D is possibly TRBD1 or TRBD2 (5 bases each). CDR3 length equals 15 residues. Germline values: CDR1 MNHNY, CDR2 SVGAGI (reference sequence). V dropped 5 bases and J dropped 4 bases, with 15 bases sitting between them. The CDR3 region is CASSVTGTDKNIQYF. The DNA for the CDR3 is TGTGCCAGCAGTGTTACCGGGACGGATAAAAACATTCAGTACTTC.

The rearrangement uses TRBV30 and TRBJ2-7; maybe TRBD1 (5 bases). Germline loops: CDR1 GTSNPN, CDR2 SVGIG (reference sequence). The CDR3 has 12 residues. Between the trimmed V and J ends, which lost 5 bases and 5 bases, there was a span of 13 bases. The CDR3 spells CAWSQDFHEQYF. The CDR3 DNA sequence: TGTGCCTGGTCACAGGATTTCCACGAGCAGTACTTC.

A few counts support this clonotype. The chain recombines TRBV25-1 with TRBJ2-5; D gene uncertain. Germline V CDR1 and CDR2: MGHDK, SYGVNS. The CDR3 covers 14 residues. The germline V and J ends were trimmed by 3 bases and 1 base, with 9 bases remaining between them. CDR3 loop: CASSEAASQETQYF. As DNA, the CDR3 is TGTGCCAGCAGTGAGGCTGCCTCCCAAGAGACCCAGTACTTC.

This chain's CDR3 is CASRTTQEGYTF. In DNA, the CDR3 is TGTGCCAGCAGGACCACACAGGAAGGCTACACCTTC. The chain links TRBV6-2 or TRBV6-3 to TRBJ1-2, with D possibly being TRBD1 (5 bases). The CDR3 loop spans 12 amino acids. V was clipped by 6 bases and J by 8 bases, with 13 bases between them. Germline lookup yields CDR1 MNHEY and CDR2 SVGEGT.